This TCR beta chain comes out of a study of monozygotic twins with inflammatory bowel disease. TCRdb re-called the 5' RACE reads and gives one entry per CDR3 protein, without DNA. This repertoire includes some 400,000 distinct CDR3 sequences. Study findings and constraints: Researchers reported no repertoire similarity difference between concordant and discordant twins, possibly from limited power. IBD patients carried less diverse TCRbeta repertoires (inverse Simpson) than healthy co-twins.

As for this clonotype: Antigen unknown.

The germline gives CDR1 MNHEY, CDR2 SVGAGI. This CDR3 has 13 amino acids. Blood samples measuring roughly 2.6 ml were taken per donor. Total RNA was isolated from whole blood without T cell sorting. The rearrangement links TRBV6-5 to TRBJ2-5; TCRdb proposes TRBD2, but this gene call is untestable without DNA. Sequencing input: blood. This receptor was obtained from a human donor with ulcerative colitis or Crohn's disease, or a healthy co-twin of an affected twin (not recorded which). The CDR3 is CASIERLGQTQYF.